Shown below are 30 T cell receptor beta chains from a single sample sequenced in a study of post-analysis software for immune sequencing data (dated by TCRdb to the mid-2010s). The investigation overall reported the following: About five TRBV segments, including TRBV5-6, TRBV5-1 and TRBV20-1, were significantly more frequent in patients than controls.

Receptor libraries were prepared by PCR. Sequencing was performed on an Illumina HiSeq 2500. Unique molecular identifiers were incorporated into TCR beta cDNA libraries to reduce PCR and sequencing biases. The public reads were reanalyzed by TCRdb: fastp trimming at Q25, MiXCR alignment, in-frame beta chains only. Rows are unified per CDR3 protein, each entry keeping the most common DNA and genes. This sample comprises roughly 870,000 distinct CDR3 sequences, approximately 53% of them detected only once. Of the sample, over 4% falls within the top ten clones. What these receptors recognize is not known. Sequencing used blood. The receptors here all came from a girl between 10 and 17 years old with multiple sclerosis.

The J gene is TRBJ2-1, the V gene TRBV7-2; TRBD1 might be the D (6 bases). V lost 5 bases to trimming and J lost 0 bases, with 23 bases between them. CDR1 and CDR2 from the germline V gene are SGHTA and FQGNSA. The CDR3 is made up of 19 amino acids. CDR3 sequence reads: CASSPRTVANVGSYNEQFF. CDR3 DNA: TGTGCCAGCAGCCCAAGGACAGTGGCCAACGTGGGCTCCTACAATGAGCAGTTCTTC.

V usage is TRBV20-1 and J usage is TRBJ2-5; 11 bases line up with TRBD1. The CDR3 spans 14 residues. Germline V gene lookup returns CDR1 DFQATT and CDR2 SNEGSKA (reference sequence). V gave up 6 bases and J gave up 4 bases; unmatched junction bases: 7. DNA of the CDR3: TGCAGTGCAGACCGGACAGGGGGCTTAGAGACCCAGTACTTC. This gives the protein CSADRTGGLETQYF.

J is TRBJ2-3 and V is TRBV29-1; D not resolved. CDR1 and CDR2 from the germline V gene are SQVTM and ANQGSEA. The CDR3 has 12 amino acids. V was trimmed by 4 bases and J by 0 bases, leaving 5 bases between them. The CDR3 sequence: CSVGSSTDTQYF. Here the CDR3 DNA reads TGCAGCGTTGGCTCTAGCACAGATACGCAGTATTTT.

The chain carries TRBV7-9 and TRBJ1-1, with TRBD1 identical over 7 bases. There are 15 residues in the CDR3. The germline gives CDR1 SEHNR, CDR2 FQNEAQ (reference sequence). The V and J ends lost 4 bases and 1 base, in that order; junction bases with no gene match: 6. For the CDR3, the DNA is TGTGCCAGCAGCTACCTGGGACAGACGAACACTGAAGCTTTCTTT. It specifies CASSYLGQTNTEAFF.

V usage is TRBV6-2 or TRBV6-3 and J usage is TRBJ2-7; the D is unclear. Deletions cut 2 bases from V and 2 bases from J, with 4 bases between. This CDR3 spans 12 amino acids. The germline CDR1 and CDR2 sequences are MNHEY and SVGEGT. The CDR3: CASSYQAYEQYF. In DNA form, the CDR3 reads TGTGCCAGCAGTTACCAGGCCTACGAGCAGTACTTC.

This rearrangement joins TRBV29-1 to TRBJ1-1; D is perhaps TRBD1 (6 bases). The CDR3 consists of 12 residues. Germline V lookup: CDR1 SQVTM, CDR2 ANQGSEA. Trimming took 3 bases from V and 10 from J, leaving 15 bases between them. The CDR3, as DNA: TGCAGCGTTGATGACAGGTTTTATGGAGCTTTCTTT. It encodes CSVDDRFYGAFF.

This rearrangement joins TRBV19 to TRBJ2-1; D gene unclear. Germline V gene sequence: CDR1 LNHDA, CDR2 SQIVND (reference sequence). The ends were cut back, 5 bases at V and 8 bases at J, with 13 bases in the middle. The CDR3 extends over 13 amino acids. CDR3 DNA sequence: TGTGCCAGTAGTGTCGGAGCCGTAGATGAGCAGTTCTTC. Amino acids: CASSVGAVDEQFF.

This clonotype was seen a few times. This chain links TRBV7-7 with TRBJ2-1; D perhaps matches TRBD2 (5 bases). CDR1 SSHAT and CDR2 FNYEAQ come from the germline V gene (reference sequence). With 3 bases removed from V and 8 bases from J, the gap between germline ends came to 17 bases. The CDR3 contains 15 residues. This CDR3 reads CASSFYGGLHDEQFF. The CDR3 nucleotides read TGTGCCAGCAGCTTTTATGGAGGTCTCCACGATGAGCAGTTCTTC.

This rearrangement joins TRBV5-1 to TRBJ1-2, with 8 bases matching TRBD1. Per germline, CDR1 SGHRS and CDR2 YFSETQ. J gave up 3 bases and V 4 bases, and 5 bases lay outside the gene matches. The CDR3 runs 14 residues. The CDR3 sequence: CASSPTGEDYGYTF. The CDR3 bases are TGCGCCAGCAGCCCGACAGGGGAGGACTATGGCTACACCTTC.

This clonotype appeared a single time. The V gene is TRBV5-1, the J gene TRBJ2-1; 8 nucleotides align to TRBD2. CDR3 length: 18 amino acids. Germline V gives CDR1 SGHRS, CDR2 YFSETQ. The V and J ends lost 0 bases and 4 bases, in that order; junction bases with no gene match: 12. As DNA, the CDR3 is TGCGCCAGCAGCTTGGACGCCGGGACTAGAGGCGGTTACAATGAGCAGTTCTTC. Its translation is CASSLDAGTRGGYNEQFF.

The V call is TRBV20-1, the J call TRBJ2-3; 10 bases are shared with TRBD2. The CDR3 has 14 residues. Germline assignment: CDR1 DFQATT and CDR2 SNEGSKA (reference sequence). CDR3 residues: CTGKREGPTDTQYF. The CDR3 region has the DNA TGCACAGGAAAGCGGGAGGGCCCCACAGATACGCAGTATTTT.

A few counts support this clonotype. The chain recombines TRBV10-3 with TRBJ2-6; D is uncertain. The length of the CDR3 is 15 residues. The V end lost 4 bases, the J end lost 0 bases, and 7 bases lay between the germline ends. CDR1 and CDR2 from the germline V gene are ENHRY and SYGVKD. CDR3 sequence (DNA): TGTGCCATCAGTGCCGATTCCTCTGGGGCCAACGTCCTGACTTTC. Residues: CAISADSSGANVLTF.

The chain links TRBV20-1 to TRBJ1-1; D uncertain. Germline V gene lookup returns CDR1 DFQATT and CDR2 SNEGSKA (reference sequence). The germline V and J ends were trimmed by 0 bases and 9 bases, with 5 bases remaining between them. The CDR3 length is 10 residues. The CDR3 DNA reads TGCAGTGCTAGAGATCTGCAAGCTTTCTTT. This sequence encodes CSARDLQAFF.

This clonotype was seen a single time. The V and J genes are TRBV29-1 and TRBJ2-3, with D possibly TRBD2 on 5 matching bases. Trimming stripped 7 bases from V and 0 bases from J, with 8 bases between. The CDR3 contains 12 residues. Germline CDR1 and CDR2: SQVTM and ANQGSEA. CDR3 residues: CSDSGSTDTQYF. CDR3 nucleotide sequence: TGCAGCGACTCGGGGAGCACAGATACGCAGTATTTT.

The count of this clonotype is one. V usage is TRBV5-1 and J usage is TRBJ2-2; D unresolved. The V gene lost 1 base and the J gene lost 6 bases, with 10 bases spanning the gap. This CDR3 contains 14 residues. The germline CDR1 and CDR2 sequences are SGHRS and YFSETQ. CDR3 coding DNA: TGCGCCAGCAGCTTGTGGTCAGACGCCGGGGAGCTGTTTTTT. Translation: CASSLWSDAGELFF.

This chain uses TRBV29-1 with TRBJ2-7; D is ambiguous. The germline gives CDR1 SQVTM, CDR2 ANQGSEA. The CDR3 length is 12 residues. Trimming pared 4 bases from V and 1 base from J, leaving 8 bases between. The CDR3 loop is CSVVTESYEQYF. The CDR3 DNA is TGCAGCGTTGTCACGGAGTCCTACGAGCAGTACTTC.

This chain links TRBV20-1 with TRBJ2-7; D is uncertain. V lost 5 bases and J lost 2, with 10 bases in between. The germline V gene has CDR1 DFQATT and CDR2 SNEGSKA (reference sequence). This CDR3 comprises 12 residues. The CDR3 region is CSAATQTYEQYF. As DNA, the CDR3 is TGCAGTGCTGCGACACAAACCTACGAGCAGTACTTC.

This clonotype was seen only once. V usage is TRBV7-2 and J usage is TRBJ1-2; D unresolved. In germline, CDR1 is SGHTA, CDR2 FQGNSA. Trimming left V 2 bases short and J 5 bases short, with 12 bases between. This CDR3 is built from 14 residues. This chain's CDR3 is CASSLPGVDYGYTF. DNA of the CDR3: TGTGCCAGCAGCTTACCAGGCGTCGATTATGGCTACACCTTC.

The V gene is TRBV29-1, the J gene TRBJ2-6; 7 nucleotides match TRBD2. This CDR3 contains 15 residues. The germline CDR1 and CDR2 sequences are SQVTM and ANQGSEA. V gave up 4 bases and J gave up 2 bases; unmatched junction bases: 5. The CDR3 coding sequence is TGCAGCGTTGTATTCGGGAGGACTGGGGCCAACGTCCTGACTTTC. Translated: CSVVFGRTGANVLTF.

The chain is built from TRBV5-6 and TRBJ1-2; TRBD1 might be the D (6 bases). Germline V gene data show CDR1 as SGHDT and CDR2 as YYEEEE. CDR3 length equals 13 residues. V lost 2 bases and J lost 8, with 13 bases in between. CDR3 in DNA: TGTGCCAGCAGCTTACAGGGCCCCAGGGGCTACACCTTC. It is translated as CASSLQGPRGYTF.

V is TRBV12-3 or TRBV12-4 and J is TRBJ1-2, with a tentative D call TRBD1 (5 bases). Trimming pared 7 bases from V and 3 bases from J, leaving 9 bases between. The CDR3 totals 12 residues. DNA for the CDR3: TGTGCCAGCACTAGACAGCACTATGGCTACACCTTC. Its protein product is CASTRQHYGYTF.

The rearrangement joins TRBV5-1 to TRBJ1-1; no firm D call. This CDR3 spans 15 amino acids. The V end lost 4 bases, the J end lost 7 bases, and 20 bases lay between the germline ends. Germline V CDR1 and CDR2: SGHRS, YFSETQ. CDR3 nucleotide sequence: TGCGCCAGCAGCGTGTCCCACAGAGACCTGAATGAAGCTTTCTTT. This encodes CASSVSHRDLNEAFF.

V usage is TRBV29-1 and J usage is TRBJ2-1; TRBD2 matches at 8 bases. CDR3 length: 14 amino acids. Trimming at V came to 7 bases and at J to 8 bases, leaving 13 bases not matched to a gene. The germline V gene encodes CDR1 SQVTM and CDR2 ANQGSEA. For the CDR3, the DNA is TGCAGCGCACCCACTAGCGGAGGGACTCATGAGCAGTTCTTC. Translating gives CSAPTSGGTHEQFF.

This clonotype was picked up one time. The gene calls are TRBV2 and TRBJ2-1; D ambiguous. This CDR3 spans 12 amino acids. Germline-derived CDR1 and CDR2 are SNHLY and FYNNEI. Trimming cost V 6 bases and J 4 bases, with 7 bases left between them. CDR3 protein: CASRNLYNEQFF. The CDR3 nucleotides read TGTGCCAGCAGAAACTTGTACAATGAGCAGTTCTTC.

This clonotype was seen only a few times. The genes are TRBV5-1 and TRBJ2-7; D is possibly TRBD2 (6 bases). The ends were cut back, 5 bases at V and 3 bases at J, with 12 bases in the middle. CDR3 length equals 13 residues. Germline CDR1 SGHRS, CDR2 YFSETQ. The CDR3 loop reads CASRGDWGYEQYF. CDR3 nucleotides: TGCGCCAGCAGAGGGGACTGGGGCTACGAGCAGTACTTC.

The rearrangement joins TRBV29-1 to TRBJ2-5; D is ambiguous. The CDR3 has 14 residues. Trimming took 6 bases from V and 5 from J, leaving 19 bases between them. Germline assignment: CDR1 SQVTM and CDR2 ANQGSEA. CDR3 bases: TGCAGCGTACGACCCGGGTCCTTGGGGGAGACCCAGTACTTC. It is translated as CSVRPGSLGETQYF.

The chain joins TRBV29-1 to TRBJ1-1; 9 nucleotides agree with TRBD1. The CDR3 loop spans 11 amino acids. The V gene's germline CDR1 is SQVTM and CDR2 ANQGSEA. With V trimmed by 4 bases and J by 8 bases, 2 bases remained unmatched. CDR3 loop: CSVGDRAEAFF. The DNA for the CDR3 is TGCAGCGTTGGGGACAGGGCAGAAGCTTTCTTT.

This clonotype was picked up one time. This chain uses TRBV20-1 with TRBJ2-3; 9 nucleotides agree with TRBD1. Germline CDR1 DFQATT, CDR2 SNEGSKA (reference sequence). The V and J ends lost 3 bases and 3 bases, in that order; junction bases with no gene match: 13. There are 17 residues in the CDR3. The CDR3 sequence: CSASRGYSDRGTDTQYF. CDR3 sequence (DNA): TGCAGTGCTAGCCGAGGGTACTCGGACAGGGGAACAGATACGCAGTATTTT.

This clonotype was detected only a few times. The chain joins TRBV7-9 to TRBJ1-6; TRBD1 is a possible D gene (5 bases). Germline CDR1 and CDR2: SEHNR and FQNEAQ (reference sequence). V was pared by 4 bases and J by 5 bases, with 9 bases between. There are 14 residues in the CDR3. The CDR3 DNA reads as TGTGCCAGCAGCTCGGGACTTAATAATTCACCCCTCCACTTT. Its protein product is CASSSGLNNSPLHF.

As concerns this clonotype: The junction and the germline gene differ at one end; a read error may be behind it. The CDR3 DNA follows: TGTGCCGGCAGAAGAGGGACAGGGCGAGGCTACACCTTC. It yields the protein CAGRRGTGRGYTF. The chain is built from TRBV12-3 or TRBV12-4 and TRBJ1-2; 9 bases match TRBD1. The CDR3 runs to 13 residues.